Each of the 28 T cell receptor beta chains below was sequenced from the same sample in a study of OX40 agonist ivuxolimab in advanced cancers. The assay was immunoSEQ multiplex PCR, and TCRdb's table has in-frame clones only and misses some. The repertoire consists of 60,000 to 65,000 clones, with about 90% occurring once and the leading ten covering roughly 1.9%. Source: CD4+ or CD8+ T cells sorted from blood, taken in a trial of the OX40 agonist ivuxolimab. The receptors stem from an adult with an advanced solid tumor such as melanoma, head and neck, liver or kidney cancer.

This chain links TRBV18 with TRBJ1-2; a possible D gene is TRBD1 (6 bases). Trimming left V 3 bases short and J 6 bases short, with 14 bases between. The germline V gene encodes CDR1 KGHSH and CDR2 LQKENI. The CDR3 is 14 residues long. CDR3 DNA: TGTGCCAGCTCACCCACAGGGAGCGGTGATGGCTACACCTTC. Protein sequence: CASSPTGSGDGYTF.

The rearrangement joins TRBV6-5 to TRBJ2-7; 7 bases fit TRBD2. V lost 2 bases to trimming and J lost 4 bases; unmatched junction nucleotides: 5. The CDR3 has 14 amino acids. Germline V CDR1 and CDR2: MNHEY, SVGAGI. DNA of the CDR3: TGTGCCAGCAGTTACGCGGGAGAGGGGTACGAGCAGTACTTC. Residues: CASSYAGEGYEQYF.

The rearrangement links TRBV6-1 to TRBJ2-2; tentatively, D is TRBD1 or TRBD2 (5 bases each). Germline-derived CDR1 and CDR2 are MNHNS and SASEGT. The V gene lost 0 bases and the J gene lost 5 bases, with 10 bases spanning the gap. The CDR3 runs to 15 residues. CDR3 DNA: TGTGCCAGCAGTGAAGCGATTTGGGGGACCGGGGAGCTGTTTTTT. Translated, it gives CASSEAIWGTGELFF.

The V and J genes are TRBV5-1 and TRBJ2-3; 8 nucleotides match TRBD1. Germline values: CDR1 SGHRS, CDR2 YFSETQ. J was trimmed by 2 bases and V by 5 bases; bases with no gene match: 4. CDR3 length: 14 amino acids. CDR3 loop: CASSLTGATDTQYF. CDR3 DNA sequence: TGCGCCAGCAGTTTGACAGGGGCCACAGATACGCAGTATTTT.

The J gene is TRBJ1-2, the V gene TRBV19; D is perhaps TRBD1 (6 bases). The CDR3 totals 14 residues. From germline, CDR1 is LNHDA and CDR2 SQIVND (reference sequence). V gave up 7 bases and J gave up 5 bases, with 17 bases separating them. As DNA, the CDR3 is TGTGCCAGTACCCCCAGGGGAAGAGATTATGGCTACACCTTC. Its protein product is CASTPRGRDYGYTF.

The V and J genes are TRBV19 and TRBJ1-1; 10 bases are shared with TRBD1. Germline CDR1 reads LNHDA; CDR2 reads SQIVND (reference sequence). The CDR3 consists of 16 residues. V trimming: 7 bases; J trimming: 4 bases; junction bases outside the gene matches: 12. The CDR3 sequence: CASIPPVGQGGTEAFF. CDR3 in DNA: TGTGCCAGTATCCCCCCAGTTGGACAGGGGGGCACTGAAGCTTTCTTT.

The rearrangement uses TRBV7-9 and TRBJ1-3; no clear D. V lost 3 bases and J 1 base, leaving 13 bases between the germline ends. Germline CDR1 SEHNR, CDR2 FQNEAQ (reference sequence). The CDR3 totals 16 residues. This CDR3 reads CASSLPASFSGNTIYF. Here the CDR3 DNA reads TGTGCCAGCAGCTTGCCCGCGAGTTTTTCTGGAAACACCATATATTTT.

The chain is built from TRBV19 and TRBJ1-1; D is unresolved. V dropped 6 bases and J dropped 6 bases, with 17 bases sitting between them. The CDR3 sequence is 14 residues long. Per germline, CDR1 LNHDA and CDR2 SQIVND (reference sequence). CDR3 coding DNA: TGTGCCAGTAGCGATACTCTTGGACGGGCTGAAGCTTTCTTT. Amino acid sequence: CASSDTLGRAEAFF.

The chain recombines TRBV4-1 with TRBJ1-2; D is perhaps TRBD1 (5 bases). This CDR3 contains 16 residues. Germline lookup yields CDR1 MGHRA and CDR2 YSYEKL. Trimming removed 0 bases at V and 0 bases at J, with 11 bases between. Here the CDR3 reads CASSQDGGGTNYGYTF. The CDR3 DNA is TGCGCCAGCAGCCAAGACGGGGGTGGTACTAACTATGGCTACACCTTC.

The chain uses TRBV19 and TRBJ2-7; D remains unclear. Germline V gene sequence: CDR1 LNHDA, CDR2 SQIVND (reference sequence). The CDR3 is made up of 13 amino acids. Trimming took 7 bases from V and 0 from J, leaving 10 bases between them. The CDR3 DNA reads as TGTGCCAGTACCCCGCCGTACTCCTACGAGCAGTACTTC. Residues: CASTPPYSYEQYF.

V gene TRBV11-3 combines with J gene TRBJ2-5; 7 bases map to TRBD1. The germline V gene encodes CDR1 SGHNT and CDR2 YENEEA. V was clipped by 4 bases and J by 5 bases; unmatched bases: 4. This CDR3 contains 13 residues. The CDR3 reads CASSYRGGETQYF. CDR3 DNA sequence: TGTGCCAGCAGCTACAGGGGTGGGGAGACCCAGTACTTC. Supplemented by reference TRBV11-3 and TRBJ2-5, the full variable domain reads EAGVVQSPRYKIIEKKQPVAFWCNPISGHNTLYWYLQNLGQGPELLIRYENEEAVDDSQLPKDRFSAERLKGVDSTLKIQPAELGDSAVYLCASSYRGGETQYFGPGTRLLVL.

The rearrangement uses TRBV25-1 and TRBJ2-3; 9 bases match TRBD1. CDR3 size: 16 residues. The trim removed 4 bases at V and 2 bases at J, leaving 7 bases unmatched. Germline assignment: CDR1 MGHDK and CDR2 SYGVNS. CDR3 DNA: TGTGCCAGCAGTGTTAGACAGGGGGATTTCACAGATACGCAGTATTTT. Translating it yields CASSVRQGDFTDTQYF.

The chain has TRBV7-6 and TRBJ2-6; 9 bases map to TRBD1. The CDR3 consists of 16 residues. CDR1 is SGHVS, CDR2 FNYEAQ, per germline. V dropped 5 bases and J dropped 0; count of bases not matched to a gene: 2. CDR3 bases: TGTGCCAGCAGCCGGACAGGGGACTCTGGGGCCAACGTCCTGACTTTC. Protein: CASSRTGDSGANVLTF.

The rearrangement uses TRBV9 and TRBJ2-5, with a tentative D call TRBD2 (6 bases). Germline CDR1 and CDR2: SGDLS and YYNGEE. This CDR3 has 14 amino acids. Trimming removed 0 bases at V and 4 bases at J, with 10 bases between. In DNA, the CDR3 is TGTGCCAGCAGCGTAGTGCCTAGCGCAGAGACCCAGTACTTC. Its translation is CASSVVPSAETQYF.

The table lists this clone with a count of one. The J gene is TRBJ1-1, the V gene TRBV5-4; D is perhaps TRBD1 (5 bases). Trimming took off 0 bases at V and 5 bases at J, with 14 bases between the two ends. Germline assignment: CDR1 SGHNT and CDR2 YYREEE (reference sequence). The CDR3 extends over 15 amino acids. CDR3 region: CASSLEGRAGTEAFF. In DNA, the CDR3 is TGTGCCAGCAGCTTGGAAGGCAGGGCAGGGACTGAAGCTTTCTTT.

This sequence joins TRBV11-3 and TRBJ2-5; TRBD1 matches at 9 bases. CDR3 length: 15 amino acids. Trimming took 5 bases from V and 2 from J; bases not matched to a gene: 6. The germline CDR1 and CDR2 sequences are SGHNT and YENEEA. The CDR3 sequence: CASSPGQGRQETQYF. CDR3 nucleotide sequence: TGTGCCAGCAGCCCGGGACAGGGAAGGCAAGAGACCCAGTACTTC.

J is TRBJ1-1 and V is TRBV28; tentative D call: TRBD1 (5 bases). V gave up 8 bases and J gave up 1 base, with 8 bases separating them. This CDR3 has 12 residues. Germline lookup yields CDR1 MDHEN and CDR2 SYDVKM. CDR3 in DNA: TGTGCCAGCGACAGACCGAACACTGAAGCTTTCTTT. Translating it yields CASDRPNTEAFF.

V gene TRBV7-2 combines with J gene TRBJ2-2, with no clear D. V gave up 0 bases and J gave up 2 bases, with 10 bases separating them. Germline lookup yields CDR1 SGHTA and CDR2 FQGNSA. The CDR3 spans 16 residues. CDR3 nucleotides: TGTGCCAGCAGCTTAGCACCCAGCGTTAACACCGGGGAGCTGTTTTTT. Protein product: CASSLAPSVNTGELFF.

V usage is TRBV4-1 and J usage is TRBJ1-2; a weak D match, TRBD1 (6 bases). CDR1 MGHRA and CDR2 YSYEKL come from the germline V gene. Trimming cost V 5 bases and J 2 bases, with 9 bases left between them. CDR3 size: 13 residues. CDR3 protein: CASSETGNYGYTF. In DNA, the CDR3 is TGCGCCAGCAGCGAAACAGGGAACTATGGCTACACCTTC.

V is TRBV7-3 and J is TRBJ2-7; 11 nucleotides match TRBD1. CDR1 is SGHTA and CDR2 is FQGTGA in the germline V gene. The CDR3 sequence is 14 residues long. J was trimmed by 2 bases and V by 3 bases; bases with no gene match: 0. The CDR3 DNA reads TGTGCCAGCAGCTTGGACAGGGGGCCCTACGAGCAGTACTTC. Translating it yields CASSLDRGPYEQYF.

V usage is TRBV12-5 and J usage is TRBJ2-1; D is undetermined. Per the germline V gene, CDR1 is LGHNT and CDR2 is FRNRAP. V lost 7 bases to trimming and J lost 9 bases, with 19 bases between them. This CDR3 region has 14 residues. The CDR3 coding sequence is TGTGCTAGTGCCCCCTCAGGTATTGGCGGTGAGCAGTTCTTC. It yields the protein CASAPSGIGGEQFF. Based on the CDR3 plus reference TRBV12-5 and TRBJ2-1, the full variable domain is DARVTQTPRHKVTEMGQEVTMRCQPILGHNTVFWYRQTMMQGLELLAYFRNRAPLDDSGMPKDRFSAEMPDATLATLKIQPSEPRDSAVYFCASAPSGIGGEQFFGPGTRLTVL.

This clone was observed once. The V call is TRBV5-8, the J call TRBJ2-1; D unclear. This CDR3 has 15 residues. Trimming removed 3 bases at V and 8 bases at J, with 18 bases between. CDR1 and CDR2 (germline): SGHTS, YDEGEE. DNA for the CDR3: TGTGCCAGCAGCTACGACGGTCCTCGGGCGGATGAGCAGTTCTTC. It translates to CASSYDGPRADEQFF.

This chain connects TRBV28 to TRBJ1-2; D is uncertain. The CDR3 length is 15 residues. Germline CDR1 and CDR2: MDHEN and SYDVKM. V was clipped by 4 bases and J by 3 bases, with 15 bases between them. In nucleotides, the CDR3 is TGTGCCAGCAGTTCGCCGGGCCAAGCAGACTATGGCTACACCTTC. This gives the protein CASSSPGQADYGYTF.

The chain uses TRBV18 and TRBJ2-3; 11 bases agree with TRBD2. Germline CDR1 reads KGHSH; CDR2 reads LQKENI. There are 16 residues in the CDR3. The ends lost 6 bases at V and 0 bases at J; junction bases unmatched: 5. CDR3 coding DNA: TGTGCCAGCTCGCCTCTAGCGGGGGGCAGCACAGATACGCAGTATTTT. It translates to CASSPLAGGSTDTQYF.

This chain links TRBV5-1 with TRBJ2-1; tentative D call: TRBD2 (6 bases). Germline CDR1 reads SGHRS; CDR2 reads YFSETQ. The CDR3 has 14 residues. V lost 0 bases and J 3 bases, leaving 7 bases between the germline ends. The CDR3, as DNA: TGCGCCAGCAGCTTGGTGGACTACTACAATGAGCAGTTCTTC. This gives the protein CASSLVDYYNEQFF. Variable domain in full (rest from reference TRBV5-1 and TRBJ2-1): KAGVTQTPRYLIKTRGQQVTLSCSPISGHRSVSWYQQTPGQGLQFLFEYFSETQRNKGNFPGRFSGRQFSNSRSEMNVSTLELGDSALYLCASSLVDYYNEQFFGPGTRLTVL.

The chain joins TRBV5-5 to TRBJ2-4; 11 bases are shared with TRBD1. Germline assignment: CDR1 SGHKS and CDR2 YYEKEE (reference sequence). The CDR3 is made up of 15 amino acids. With 4 bases clipped from V and 7 bases from J, the junction kept 7 bases outside the gene matches. The CDR3 DNA reads TGTGCCAGCAGCCCCAGGACAGGGGGCGGGAACATTCAGTACTTC. Amino acid sequence: CASSPRTGGGNIQYF.

The chain has TRBV5-1 and TRBJ2-7; tentatively, D is TRBD1 (5 bases). The V gene lost 3 bases and the J gene lost 3 bases, with 10 bases spanning the gap. This CDR3 has 13 amino acids. Germline assignment: CDR1 SGHRS and CDR2 YFSETQ. The CDR3 DNA follows: TGCGCCAGCAGCTATACTGACAGCTACGAGCAGTACTTC. The encoded protein is CASSYTDSYEQYF.

This clone has only one observation. The rearrangement links TRBV5-6 to TRBJ2-2; D is perhaps TRBD1 or TRBD2 (6 bases each). The V gene's germline CDR1 is SGHDT and CDR2 YYEEEE. This CDR3 contains 16 residues. Trimming pared 4 bases from V and 3 bases from J, leaving 16 bases between. The CDR3 bases are TGTGCCAGCAGCGTAGGGGGGACGTTTTACACCGGGGAGCTGTTTTTT. Translation: CASSVGGTFYTGELFF.